This TCR beta chain came from a study of CD8+ T cells in alopecia areata. Regarding treatment: oral pan-JAK inhibitor, 5-10 mg twice daily. Extraction and reverse transcription of RNA yielded cDNA as the sequencing template. Data came from immunoSEQ multiplex PCR; TCRdb stores just in-frame clones and leaves some out. The sample yields some 170,000 clones, 50% to 75% seen once. V shed 1 base and J shed 0 bases, with 5 bases lying between them. This CDR3 has 14 amino acids. Looked up from germline, CDR1 is SGHDT and CDR2 is YYEEEE. The specimen comprised CD4+ T cells sorted from blood, sampled between weeks 55 and 65, from a patient treated with tofacitinib. The chain carries TRBV5-6 and TRBJ2-4; no definite D call. The receptor was isolated from a human donor with alopecia areata. CDR3 sequence reads: CASSLWAAKNIQYF. The CDR3 bases are TGTGCCAGCAGCTTGTGGGCAGCCAAAAACATTCAGTACTTC.